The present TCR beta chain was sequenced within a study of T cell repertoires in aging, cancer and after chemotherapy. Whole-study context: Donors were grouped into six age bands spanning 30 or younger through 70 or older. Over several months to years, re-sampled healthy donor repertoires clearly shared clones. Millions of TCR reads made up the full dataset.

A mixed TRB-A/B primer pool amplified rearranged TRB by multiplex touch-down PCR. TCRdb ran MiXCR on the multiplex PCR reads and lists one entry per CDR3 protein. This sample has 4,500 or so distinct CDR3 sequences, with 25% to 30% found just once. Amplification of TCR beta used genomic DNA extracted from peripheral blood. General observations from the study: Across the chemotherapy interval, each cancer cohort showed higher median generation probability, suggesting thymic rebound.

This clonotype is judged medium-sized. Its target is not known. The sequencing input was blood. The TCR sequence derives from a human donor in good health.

This CDR3 is CASSPRQGAATDTQYF. DNA for the CDR3: TGTGCCAGCTCACCTAGGCAGGGGGCTGCCACAGATACGCAGTATTTT. The chain employs TRBV18 and TRBJ2-3, with 8 bases fitting TRBD1. Losses at the gene ends were 3 bases for V and 2 bases for J; bases not matched to a gene: 7. This CDR3 contains 16 residues. CDR1 is KGHSH and CDR2 is LQKENI in the germline V gene.